The present T cell receptor beta chain was sequenced within a study of early T cells in non-severe SARS-CoV-2 infection (dated by TCRdb to 2020 to 2023). For the study in its entirety: Because TCR sequencing relied on bulk RNA taken from unsorted whole blood, pairing of alpha and beta chains was not possible.

A distance of 14 bases separates the germline ends of V and J, which lose 5 bases and 0 bases respectively. Inclusive of the bounding cysteine and phenylalanine, the CDR3 is 16 residues long. CDR3 DNA only is kept here, 48 bases in frame from base 1. Set within a cohort of healthcare workers in London, UK, this nested case-control study involved weekly PCR testing of nasopharyngeal swabs along with blood sampling. Healthcare workers were enrolled in the week of the UK lockdown, from 23 to 31 March 2020, and were followed every week for up to roughly 15 weeks. With regard to this clonotype: What antigen it recognizes has not been identified. It has no much larger one-base neighbor in the sample; base qualities were not kept.

Receptors were amplified or captured by 5' RACE. Sequencing was carried out with a NextSeq 500. In the TCR library protocol, unique molecular identifiers were attached to individual cDNA molecules to correct for PCR bias and sequencing error. Sequencing covered both TCR alpha and beta chains, and within each sample the abundances of alpha and beta sequences were tightly co-correlated. On the study's bioinformatics: Decombinator V4 was used to perform V gene, J gene and CDR3 annotation of TCR sequences. Expanded TCRs were defined as changing significantly between any two time points under a Poisson model with p below 0.0001. TCR abundances were normalised to the total number of TCRs sequenced in each sample and reported as counts per million. TRAV1-2 paired with TRAJ12, TRAJ20 or TRAJ33 defined MAIT TCRs, while TRAV10 paired with TRAJ18 defined iNKT TCRs. VDJdb, accessed 1 November 2021, was searched for CMV, EBV and SARS-CoV-2 annotated TCRs, with TCRs annotated for multiple antigens excluded. The public reads were quality trimmed at Q25 with fastp and then assembled into clones with MiXCR by TCRdb, keeping productive beta chains. Under each unique CDR3 protein, matching rows form one entry showing the most common genes and DNA. The V and J calls follow TCRdb's processing rather than the paper's. The table for this sample lists about 92,000 distinct CDR3 sequences; 15% to 20% of them were counted only once. The top ten hold about 1.3% of the sample.

The full study reports these points: Matching against VDJdb was skewed toward anti-spike CD8 responses, likely underestimated virus-specific expansions, and missed private and CD4 specificities.

The rearrangement combines TRBV12-3 or TRBV12-4 with TRBJ2-1; the D region possibly corresponds to TRBD2 (5 bases align). Source material: whole blood. The origin of this receptor is an adult who was a healthcare worker with PCR-confirmed SARS-CoV-2 infection or an uninfected control (not recorded which). Here is the DNA: TGTGCCAGCAGTCTACGGACTTGGAGCTCCTACAATGAGCAGTTCTTC. Its coded protein is CASSLRTWSSYNEQFF.